The entry below describes one T cell receptor (beta chain). Its antigen is still unknown. Sequencing was performed with immunoSEQ multiplex PCR; in TCRdb, only in-frame clones are kept and a portion is missing. Of about 100,000 clones listed, approximately 84% are singletons. These data come from a study of T cell responses to AZD1222 COVID-19 vaccine. Regarding the study as a whole: Most donors were white British and more were female, and clonal diversity was possibly underestimated.

Specimen: peripheral blood, collected on day 0 of AZD1222 vaccination. This sequence originates from an adult in good health.

Here the CDR3 reads CASSPRSGGPNEQFF. CDR3 bases: TGTGCCAGTAGTCCCCGTTCTGGGGGGCCGAATGAGCAGTTCTTC. This chain uses TRBV19 with TRBJ2-1; D may be TRBD1 or TRBD2 (6 bases each). Per germline, CDR1 LNHDA and CDR2 SQIVND (reference sequence). The CDR3 runs 15 residues. The V end lost 5 bases, the J end lost 7 bases, and 18 bases lay between the germline ends. The variable domain in full, completed from reference TRBV19 and TRBJ2-1, reads DGGITQSPKYLFRKEGQNVTLSCEQNLNHDAMYWYRQDPGQGLRLIYYSQIVNDFQKGDIAEGYSVSREKKESFPLTVTSAQKNPTAFYLCASSPRSGGPNEQFFGPGTRLTVL.